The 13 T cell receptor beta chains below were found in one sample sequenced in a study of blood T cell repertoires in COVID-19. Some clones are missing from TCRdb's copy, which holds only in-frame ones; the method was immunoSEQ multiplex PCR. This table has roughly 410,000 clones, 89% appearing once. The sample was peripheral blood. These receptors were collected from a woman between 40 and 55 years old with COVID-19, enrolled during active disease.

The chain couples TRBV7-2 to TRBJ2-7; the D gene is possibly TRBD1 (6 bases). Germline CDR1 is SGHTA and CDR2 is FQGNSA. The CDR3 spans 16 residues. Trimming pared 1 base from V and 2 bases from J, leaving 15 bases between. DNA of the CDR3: TGTGCCAGCAGCTTAGGGTACAGGGTGGAAACCTACGAGCAGTACTTC. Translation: CASSLGYRVETYEQYF.

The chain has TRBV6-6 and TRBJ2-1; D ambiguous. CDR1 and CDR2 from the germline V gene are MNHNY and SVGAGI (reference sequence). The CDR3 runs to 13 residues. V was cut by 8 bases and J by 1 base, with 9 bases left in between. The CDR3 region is CASGGFSYNEQFF. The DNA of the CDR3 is TGTGCCAGCGGCGGTTTTTCCTACAATGAGCAGTTCTTC.

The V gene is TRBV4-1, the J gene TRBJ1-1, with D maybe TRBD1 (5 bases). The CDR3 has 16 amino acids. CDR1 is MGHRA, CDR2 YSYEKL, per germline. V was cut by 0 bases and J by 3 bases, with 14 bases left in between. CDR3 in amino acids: CASSQDGGARYTEAFF. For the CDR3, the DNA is TGCGCCAGCAGCCAAGATGGAGGGGCAAGGTACACTGAAGCTTTCTTT.

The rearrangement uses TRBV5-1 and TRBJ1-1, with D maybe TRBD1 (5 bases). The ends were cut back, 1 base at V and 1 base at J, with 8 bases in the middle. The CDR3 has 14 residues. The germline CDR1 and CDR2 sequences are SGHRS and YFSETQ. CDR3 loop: CASSLFGANTEAFF. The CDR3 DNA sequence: TGCGCCAGCAGCTTGTTTGGGGCGAACACTGAAGCTTTCTTT.

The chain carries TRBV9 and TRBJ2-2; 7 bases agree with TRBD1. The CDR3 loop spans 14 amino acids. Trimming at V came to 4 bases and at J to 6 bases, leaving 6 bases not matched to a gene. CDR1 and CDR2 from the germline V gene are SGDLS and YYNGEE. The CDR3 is CASSPQTGSGELFF. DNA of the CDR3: TGTGCCAGCAGCCCCCAGACAGGGTCCGGGGAGCTGTTTTTT. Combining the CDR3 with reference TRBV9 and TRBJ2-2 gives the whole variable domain DSGVTQTPKHLITATGQRVTLRCSPRSGDLSVYWYQQSLDQGLQFLIQYYNGEERAKGNILERFSAQQFPDLHSELNLSSLELGDSALYFCASSPQTGSGELFFGEGSRLTVL.

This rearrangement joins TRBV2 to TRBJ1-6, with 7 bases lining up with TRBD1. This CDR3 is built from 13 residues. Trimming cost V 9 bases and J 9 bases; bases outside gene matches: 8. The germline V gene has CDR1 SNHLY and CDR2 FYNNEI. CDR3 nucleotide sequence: TGTGCCAGAAGACAGGGATATGGTTCACCCCTCCACTTT. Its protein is CARRQGYGSPLHF.

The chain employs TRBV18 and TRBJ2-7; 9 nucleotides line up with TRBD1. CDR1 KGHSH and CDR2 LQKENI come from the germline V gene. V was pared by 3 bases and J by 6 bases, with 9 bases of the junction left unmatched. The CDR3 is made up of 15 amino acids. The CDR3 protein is CASSPTRQGGGEQYF. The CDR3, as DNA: TGTGCCAGCTCACCTACTAGACAGGGGGGTGGCGAGCAGTACTTC.

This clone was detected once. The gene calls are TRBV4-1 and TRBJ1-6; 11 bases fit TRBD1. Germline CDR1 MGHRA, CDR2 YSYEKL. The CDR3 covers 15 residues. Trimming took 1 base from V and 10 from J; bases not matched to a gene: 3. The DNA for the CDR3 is TGCGCCAGCAGCCAAGGGACAGGGGGCAACTCACCCCTCCACTTT. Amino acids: CASSQGTGGNSPLHF.

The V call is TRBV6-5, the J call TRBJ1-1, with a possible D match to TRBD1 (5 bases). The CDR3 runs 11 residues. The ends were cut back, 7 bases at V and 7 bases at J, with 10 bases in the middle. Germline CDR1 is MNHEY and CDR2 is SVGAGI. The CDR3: CASTHGGEAFF. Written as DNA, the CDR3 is TGTGCCAGCACCCACGGGGGTGAAGCTTTCTTT.

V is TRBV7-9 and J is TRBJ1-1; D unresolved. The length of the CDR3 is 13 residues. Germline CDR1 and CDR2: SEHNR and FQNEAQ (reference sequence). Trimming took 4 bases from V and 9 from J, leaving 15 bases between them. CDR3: CASSSRGRQKAFF. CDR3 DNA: TGTGCCAGCAGCTCCCGAGGCCGGCAGAAAGCTTTCTTT.

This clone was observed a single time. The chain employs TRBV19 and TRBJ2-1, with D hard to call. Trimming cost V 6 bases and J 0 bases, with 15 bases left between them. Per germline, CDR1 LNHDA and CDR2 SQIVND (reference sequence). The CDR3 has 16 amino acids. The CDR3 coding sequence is TGTGCCAGTAGGCCTTCGGGTTTGAGCTCCTACAATGAGCAGTTCTTC. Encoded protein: CASRPSGLSSYNEQFF.

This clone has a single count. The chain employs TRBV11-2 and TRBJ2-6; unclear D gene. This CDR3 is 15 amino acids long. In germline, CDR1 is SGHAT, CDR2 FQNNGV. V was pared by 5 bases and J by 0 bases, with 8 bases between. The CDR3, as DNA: TGTGCCAGCAGCCCGTTACTCTCTGGGGCCAACGTCCTGACTTTC. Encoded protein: CASSPLLSGANVLTF.

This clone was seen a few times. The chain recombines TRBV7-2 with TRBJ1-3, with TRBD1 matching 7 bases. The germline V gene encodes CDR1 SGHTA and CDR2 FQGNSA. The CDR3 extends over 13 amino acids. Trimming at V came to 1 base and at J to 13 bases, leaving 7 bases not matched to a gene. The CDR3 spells CASSLERGQFIYF. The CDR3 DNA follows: TGTGCCAGCAGCTTAGAAAGGGGACAGTTTATATATTTT.